This T cell receptor (beta chain) was captured by sequencing in a study of cytomegalovirus exposure and HLA in healthy donors. General observations from the study: TRBV6-2, TRBV6-3 and some other V segments were excluded as indistinguishable.

This CDR3 has 13 residues. Germline CDR1 and CDR2: SGHNT and YENEEA. The V and J ends lost 5 bases and 7 bases, in that order; junction bases with no gene match: 8. The donors (healthy individuals) were bone marrow donors. About this clone: Its antigen is unknown.

Primers: 60 Vbeta forward and 13 Jbeta reverse. Repertoires were generated with immunoSEQ multiplex PCR, while TCRdb's copy carries only in-frame clones and drops some. The table lists approximately 38,000 clones. The chain recombines TRBV11-3 with TRBJ2-7; 7 bases align to TRBD2. The origin of this receptor is a human donor in good health. The material sequenced was PBMCs. Here the CDR3 DNA reads TGTGCCAGCAGCGGCCGGGACTACCCTGAGCAGTACTTC. Protein product: CASSGRDYPEQYF.